The 27 T cell receptor beta chains given below trace back to one sample, sequenced in a study of shared clonotypes between healthy human individuals. Measured with immunoSEQ multiplex PCR; TCRdb has only the in-frame clones, and not every one. The data hold hundreds of thousands of clones, with approximately 79% observed a single time. The sample consisted of memory CD4+ T cells sorted from blood. Subset in this sample: CD45RA-negative fraction. These receptors were obtained from a woman in her 30s in good health.

The sample holds one count of this clone. The V gene is TRBV18, the J gene TRBJ2-7, with 10 bases identical to TRBD1. This CDR3 has 13 residues. J was trimmed by 3 bases and V by 9 bases; bases with no gene match: 5. The germline V gene has CDR1 KGHSH and CDR2 LQKENI. The CDR3, as DNA: TGTGCCAGTACCGGGACAGGGGTCTACGAGCAGTACTTC. The encoded protein is CASTGTGVYEQYF.

The chain is built from TRBV6-5 and TRBJ2-3; perhaps TRBD1 as D (5 bases). V lost 6 bases to trimming and J lost 0 bases, with 10 bases between them. The CDR3 totals 14 residues. Germline CDR1 reads MNHEY; CDR2 reads SVGAGI. As DNA, the CDR3 is TGTGCCAGCAGGATAGACAGTAGCACAGATACGCAGTATTTT. This sequence encodes CASRIDSSTDTQYF.

The rearrangement joins TRBV11-2 to TRBJ1-3; D call uncertain. Deletions cut 2 bases from V and 4 bases from J, with 15 bases between. Per the germline V gene, CDR1 is SGHAT and CDR2 is FQNNGV. The CDR3 runs 16 residues. CDR3 in amino acids: CASSLNLAQGGNTIYF. The CDR3 nucleotides are TGTGCCAGCAGCTTAAATCTGGCACAAGGGGGAAACACCATATATTTT. Based on the CDR3 plus reference TRBV11-2 and TRBJ1-3, the full variable domain is EAGVAQSPRYKIIEKRQSVAFWCNPISGHATLYWYQQILGQGPKLLIQFQNNGVVDDSQLPKDRFSAERLKGVDSTLKIQPAKLEDSAVYLCASSLNLAQGGNTIYFGEGSWLTVV.

The chain links TRBV6-1 to TRBJ2-1; 8 bases fit TRBD2. Germline trimming cut 6 bases from V and 8 bases from J; bases unmatched to any gene: 12. The CDR3 consists of 15 residues. The germline gives CDR1 MNHNS, CDR2 SASEGT. The CDR3 DNA is TGTGCCAGCAGCGCCACTAGCGGCGCTTTCGATGAGCAGTTCTTC. Protein product: CASSATSGAFDEQFF.

The chain couples TRBV4-2 to TRBJ2-1; 10 bases agree with TRBD2. V trimming: 1 base; J trimming: 6 bases; junction bases outside the gene matches: 3. In germline, CDR1 is LGHNA, CDR2 YNFKEQ. This CDR3 comprises 15 residues. DNA of the CDR3: TGTGCCAGCAGCCAAGGGGCTAGCGGGGGCAATGAGCAGTTCTTC. This sequence encodes CASSQGASGGNEQFF.

The genes are TRBV21-1 and TRBJ2-7. TRBV21-1 is an annotated pseudogene. The CDR3 runs to 13 residues. This chain's CDR3 is CASSKSGNYEQYF. Here the CDR3 DNA reads TGTGCCAGCAGCAAATCGGGCAACTACGAGCAGTACTTC.

The chain recombines TRBV7-9 with TRBJ2-7; tentatively, D is TRBD1 (5 bases). CDR1 SEHNR and CDR2 FQNEAQ come from the germline V gene (reference sequence). The CDR3 sequence is 15 residues long. Trimming cost V 3 bases and J 6 bases, with 18 bases left between them. CDR3 nucleotide sequence: TGTGCCAGCAGCTTCCTTGAAGGGGCTAAAGCCGAGCAGTACTTC. Encoded protein: CASSFLEGAKAEQYF.

The chain carries TRBV4-1 and TRBJ1-3, with D possibly being TRBD1 (5 bases). This CDR3 is built from 16 residues. The ends were cut back, 2 bases at V and 0 bases at J, with 11 bases in the middle. The V gene's germline CDR1 is MGHRA and CDR2 YSYEKL. The CDR3 nucleotides read TGCGCCAGCAGCCAACCGACAGAGGACTCTGGAAACACCATATATTTT. It encodes CASSQPTEDSGNTIYF.

The chain joins TRBV27 to TRBJ2-2; D might be TRBD2 (7 bases). The ends were cut back, 7 bases at V and 6 bases at J, with 15 bases in the middle. CDR1 is MNHEY, CDR2 SMNVEV, per germline (reference sequence). This CDR3 has 14 residues. CDR3 amino acids: CASTEWGGPGELFF. CDR3 coding DNA: TGTGCCAGCACCGAGTGGGGGGGGCCCGGGGAGCTGTTTTTT.

The genes are TRBV10-3 and TRBJ2-1; 9 nucleotides align to TRBD1. The CDR3 is 16 residues long. Germline V gene lookup returns CDR1 ENHRY and CDR2 SYGVKD. Unmatched junction bases numbered 9, after V lost 0 bases and J lost 9 bases. CDR3 nucleotides: TGTGCCATCAGTGAGTCGATGGGACAGGGATGGGGTGAGCAGTTCTTC. Its protein is CAISESMGQGWGEQFF.

A note on this clone: Other DNA sequences of this sample code for an identical CDR3. Written as DNA, the CDR3 is TGCGCCAGCAGCTTGCTGGCTAGCGGAGCCTACGAGCAGTACTTC. It encodes CASSLLASGAYEQYF. The V gene is TRBV5-1, the J gene TRBJ2-7; 7 bases line up with TRBD2. This CDR3 is 15 amino acids long. The V and J ends lost 1 base and 2 bases, in that order; junction bases with no gene match: 6. Germline V gene sequence: CDR1 SGHRS, CDR2 YFSETQ.

V is TRBV5-1 and J is TRBJ1-2; D is possibly TRBD1 (6 bases). This CDR3 is built from 16 residues. Trimming left V 4 bases short and J 5 bases short, with 21 bases between. CDR1 is SGHRS, CDR2 YFSETQ, per germline. CDR3 residues: CASSRGSMTGNYGYTF. Here the CDR3 DNA reads TGCGCCAGCAGCCGGGGGTCCATGACAGGAAATTATGGCTACACCTTC.

Points on this clone: The same CDR3 can be traced to other DNA sequences in this sample. This chain joins TRBV15 and TRBJ2-5, with D unclear. In germline, CDR1 is LNHNV, CDR2 YYDKDF (reference sequence). The V end lost 0 bases, the J end lost 5 bases, and 4 bases lay between the germline ends. The CDR3 loop spans 12 amino acids. In DNA form, the CDR3 reads TGTGCCACCAGCAGAGATTATGAGACCCAGTACTTC. Translating gives CATSRDYETQYF.

The genes are TRBV11-2 and TRBJ1-3; no clear D. The V end lost 6 bases, the J end lost 4 bases, and 10 bases lay between the germline ends. This CDR3 region has 13 residues. Germline V CDR1 and CDR2: SGHAT, FQNNGV. The CDR3 sequence is CASRPPPGNTIYF. The CDR3 DNA is TGTGCCAGCAGACCCCCCCCCGGAAACACCATATATTTT.

This clone was detected only a few times. V and J are TRBV4-2 and TRBJ2-5, with unresolved D. Looked up from germline, CDR1 is LGHNA and CDR2 is YNFKEQ. The CDR3 runs to 14 residues. With 1 base removed from V and 6 bases from J, the gap between germline ends came to 12 bases. In DNA form, the CDR3 reads TGTGCCAGCAGCCAAGGAAGGGCGGAGAAGACCCAGTACTTC. This gives the protein CASSQGRAEKTQYF.

The CDR3: CASSPDSHNEKLFF. CDR3 DNA sequence: TGTGCCAGCAGCCCGGACAGCCATAATGAAAAACTGTTTTTT. The V gene is TRBV28, the J gene TRBJ1-4, with D possibly matching TRBD1 (6 bases). Germline CDR1 is MDHEN and CDR2 is SYDVKM. This CDR3 is built from 14 residues. The V and J ends lost 6 bases and 4 bases respectively, with 12 bases between them.

The rearrangement uses TRBV20-1 and TRBJ2-7; no clear D gene. V was trimmed by 1 base and J by 6 bases, leaving 4 bases between them. The CDR3 contains 10 residues. Germline V lookup: CDR1 DFQATT, CDR2 SNEGSKA (reference sequence). CDR3 DNA sequence: TGCAGTGCTAGAGTAGCCGAGCAGTACTTC. Translated, it gives CSARVAEQYF.

There are a few counts of this clone. V gene TRBV6-5 combines with J gene TRBJ2-7, with 11 bases identical to TRBD2. Trimming took 5 bases from V and 4 from J; bases not matched to a gene: 7. The CDR3 length is 15 residues. Germline V gene sequence: CDR1 MNHEY, CDR2 SVGAGI. CDR3 loop: CASSTRLAGKYEQYF. CDR3 DNA: TGTGCCAGCAGTACACGACTAGCGGGAAAATACGAGCAGTACTTC.

This clone was seen only a few times. This chain uses TRBV10-3 with TRBJ1-5, with D uncertain. The CDR3 runs 14 residues. V lost 2 bases to trimming and J lost 5 bases, with 10 bases between them. Looked up from germline, CDR1 is ENHRY and CDR2 is SYGVKD. The CDR3 sequence: CAISERGSDQPQHF. CDR3 DNA: TGTGCCATCAGTGAGCGCGGCAGCGATCAGCCCCAGCATTTT.

The chain combines TRBV5-4 with TRBJ2-1; weak D call: TRBD2 (6 bases). Germline assignment: CDR1 SGHNT and CDR2 YYREEE (reference sequence). The CDR3 contains 15 residues. V was shortened by 4 bases and J by 0 bases, with 11 bases between the two germline ends. CDR3 nucleotide sequence: TGTGCCAGCAGCAGGACTACTAACTCCTACAATGAGCAGTTCTTC. Amino acids: CASSRTTNSYNEQFF.

The CDR3: CASSFRTDSNQPQHF. CDR3 bases: TGTGCCAGCAGCTTCAGGACAGATAGCAATCAGCCCCAGCATTTT. V is TRBV27 and J is TRBJ1-5; the D gene is possibly TRBD1 (6 bases). CDR1 is MNHEY and CDR2 is SMNVEV in the germline V gene (reference sequence). The CDR3 runs to 15 residues. The V end was cut by 6 bases, the J end by 0 bases, with 12 bases between.

The chain links TRBV27 to TRBJ1-2, with a weak D call TRBD1 (5 bases). Germline CDR1 reads MNHEY; CDR2 reads SMNVEV (reference sequence). The CDR3 length is 14 residues. V lost 5 bases and J lost 0, with 10 bases in between. CDR3 amino acids: CASSRGRANYGYTF. CDR3 DNA sequence: TGTGCCAGCAGTCGGGGGAGGGCTAACTATGGCTACACCTTC.

The rearrangement joins TRBV14 to TRBJ2-3, with D uncertain. CDR1 and CDR2 from the germline V gene are SGHDN and FVKESK. The length of the CDR3 is 12 residues. V gave up 1 base and J gave up 6 bases, with 5 bases separating them. The CDR3 region is CASSQVWDTQYF. The CDR3 DNA sequence: TGTGCCAGCAGCCAAGTATGGGATACGCAGTATTTT.

The rearrangement joins TRBV4-1 to TRBJ2-7; 7 bases align to TRBD2. This CDR3 has 15 amino acids. Trimming took 3 bases from V and 4 from J; bases not matched to a gene: 9. Germline V gives CDR1 MGHRA, CDR2 YSYEKL. The CDR3 nucleotides are TGCGCCAGCAGCCAGATGGGACTTAGCGGGTACGAGCAGTACTTC. Translating gives CASSQMGLSGYEQYF.

On this clone itself: A junction end diverges from the germline sequence, so it may reflect a read error. The J gene is TRBJ2-7, the V gene TRBV28; perhaps TRBD1 as D (6 bases). This CDR3 has 14 amino acids. Germline V gene data show CDR1 as MDHEN and CDR2 as SYDVKM. The CDR3 bases are TGTGCCAGCAGTCCCCCGGGACAAAACTCCTACGTACACTTC. It codes for CASSPPGQNSYVHF.

The J gene is TRBJ2-3, the V gene TRBV29-1, with D possibly being TRBD1 (6 bases). CDR1 and CDR2 from the germline V gene are SQVTM and ANQGSEA. This CDR3 comprises 13 residues. The CDR3 sequence: CGEGGASTDTQYF. DNA for the CDR3: TGCGGAGAAGGGGGAGCTTCTACGGATACGCAGTATTTT.

This clone came up many times. Other nucleotide sequences from this sample produce the same CDR3. The chain recombines TRBV4-2 with TRBJ2-1; maybe TRBD2 (6 bases). Germline values: CDR1 LGHNA, CDR2 YNFKEQ. CDR3 length: 15 amino acids. V was clipped by 1 base and J by 5 bases, with 12 bases between them. The CDR3 bases are TGTGCCAGCAGCCAAGGGTTAGCGGAGAACAATGAGCAGTTCTTC. It yields the protein CASSQGLAENNEQFF.